This T cell receptor beta chain was obtained from a study of T cells after yellow fever vaccination. Making TCR cDNA involved 5'RACE template switching, which added UMIs and a universal primer site. Via MiXCR, TCRdb re-called the 5' RACE reads, giving one row per CDR3 protein. Of under 700,000 distinct CDR3 sequences listed, approximately 16% are singletons. A remark on this clonotype: Its specificity is not known.

Germline CDR1 reads MNHNS; CDR2 reads SASEGT. The ends were cut back, 10 bases at V and 0 bases at J, with 12 bases in the middle. The CDR3 sequence is 13 residues long. Whole-study results and caveats: Abundant clonotypes (contaminants from the bulk population) could be present in FACS-sorted repertoires.

The specimen comprised PBMCs, sampled less than 6 days after the first yellow fever vaccination. The TCR was taken from a man aged 18 to 29 who received the YFV17D yellow fever vaccine. This chain uses TRBV6-1 with TRBJ1-1; the D gene is possibly TRBD1 (5 bases). The CDR3 bases are TGTGCCATCGGCGGGGCATTGAACACTGAAGCTTTCTTT. This codes for CAIGGALNTEAFF.